This TCR beta chain derives from a study of T-cell reconstitution after alpha-beta-depleted transplantation in children. Study-level results: At one year after transplant, newly produced T cells mostly accounted for T-cell counts and diversity. Expanded clones from the graft, numbering several hundred, reportedly supplied alpha-beta T cells about two months after transplant.

Germline V gene sequence: CDR1 SEHNR, CDR2 FQNEAQ (reference sequence). The CDR3 length is 14 residues. V was clipped by 5 bases and J by 0 bases, with 8 bases between them. This clonotype has ten or more counts. As yet, its antigen is unknown. Preparation of the TCRbeta library involved a method that used unique molecular identifiers. TCRdb itself ran the PCR reads through MiXCR, one entry per CDR3 protein. The sample shows over 100,000 distinct CDR3 sequences, roughly 7.2% of them seen only once. The sequence derives from a boy between 2 and 15 years old with acute lymphoblastic leukemia, due to receive a stem cell transplant. The sample consisted of PBMCs, taken before TCRalphabeta/CD19-depleted stem cell transplant. The chain uses TRBV7-9 and TRBJ2-4; the D gene is possibly TRBD2 (6 bases). CDR3 sequence: CASSLGGAKNIQYF. The DNA for the CDR3 is TGTGCCAGCAGCCTCGGGGGAGCCAAAAACATTCAGTACTTC. Together with reference TRBV7-9 and TRBJ2-4, the CDR3 gives the full variable domain: DTGVSQNPRHKITKRGQNVTFRCDPISEHNRLYWYRQTLGQGPEFLTYFQNEAQLEKSRLLSDRFSAERPKGSFSTLEIQRTEQGDSAMYLCASSLGGAKNIQYFGAGTRLSVL.